The 5 T cell receptor beta chains reported below all come from one sample, sequenced in a study of T cells in Graves' hyperthyroidism and ophthalmopathy. Authors of the study amplified TCR beta CDR3 regions from RNA transcripts. Using the HTBI primer set, a first-round RT-PCR was run on the TCR CDR3. TCRdb re-called the multiplex PCR reads with MiXCR, one entry per CDR3 protein. The sample includes over 400,000 distinct CDR3 sequences, roughly 14% of them seen just once. The specimen was blood. Source of these receptors: a man aged 18 to 30 with Graves' ophthalmopathy.

The V gene is TRBV20-1, the J gene TRBJ1-5; weak D call: TRBD1 (5 bases). The CDR3 runs 14 residues. V was clipped by 0 bases and J by 5 bases, with 11 bases between them. The germline CDR1 and CDR2 sequences are DFQATT and SNEGSKA (reference sequence). CDR3: CSARDRQGDQPQHF. CDR3 coding DNA: TGCAGTGCTAGAGATCGGCAGGGCGATCAGCCCCAGCATTTT.

This clonotype was seen repeatedly, ten times or more. The J gene is TRBJ2-3, the V gene TRBV20-1; 7 bases line up with TRBD2. Germline V gene sequence: CDR1 DFQATT, CDR2 SNEGSKA (reference sequence). After removal of 3 bases from V and 2 bases from J, the junction contained 8 bases not matched to a gene. The CDR3 has 15 amino acids. Here the CDR3 reads CSARRLADNTDTQYF. The CDR3, as DNA: TGCAGTGCTAGGCGGCTAGCGGACAACACAGATACGCAGTATTTT.

This clonotype has only a few counts. This chain links TRBV27 with TRBJ2-2; D gene uncertain. Germline loops: CDR1 MNHEY, CDR2 SMNVEV (reference sequence). V was shortened by 0 bases and J by 1 base, with 12 bases between the two germline ends. This CDR3 has 17 amino acids. The DNA of the CDR3 is TGTGCCAGCAGTTTATCGGTAACCTACCTGAACACCGGGGAGCTGTTTTTT. Residues: CASSLSVTYLNTGELFF.

There are many counts of this clonotype. The chain has TRBV6-5 and TRBJ1-1; D uncertain. Germline V gene lookup returns CDR1 MNHEY and CDR2 SVGAGI. The CDR3 has 15 residues. Trimming left V 0 bases short and J 0 bases short, with 8 bases between. CDR3 region: CASSYSKSVNTEAFF. The DNA for the CDR3 is TGTGCCAGCAGTTACTCGAAGTCGGTGAACACTGAAGCTTTCTTT.

This clonotype was detected many times. The chain recombines TRBV20-1 with TRBJ2-5; D may match TRBD1 or TRBD2 (5 bases each). The CDR3 is made up of 13 amino acids. V lost 3 bases and J 5 bases, leaving 13 bases between the germline ends. Germline-derived CDR1 and CDR2 are DFQATT and SNEGSKA (reference sequence). The CDR3 protein is CSASGARDETQYF. In DNA, the CDR3 is TGCAGTGCTAGTGGGGCTAGGGACGAGACCCAGTACTTC.